Shown below are 21 T cell receptor beta chains from a single sample sequenced in a study of blood T cell repertoires in COVID-19. Produced via immunoSEQ multiplex PCR; TCRdb's table is partial and in-frame only. Of under 300,000 clones detected, approximately 91% appear once; the ten largest clones hold 0.65% to 0.9%. Sequenced material: peripheral blood. These receptors all stem from a woman younger than 45 with acute or convalescent COVID-19.

This chain connects TRBV30 to TRBJ2-7; perhaps TRBD1 as D (5 bases). Germline V gene lookup returns CDR1 GTSNPN and CDR2 SVGIG (reference sequence). The V end was cut by 1 base, the J end by 3 bases, with 10 bases between. CDR3 size: 13 residues. CDR3 sequence reads: CAWSGQGFYEQYF. The CDR3 bases are TGTGCCTGGAGTGGGCAGGGATTCTACGAGCAGTACTTC.

The chain has TRBV4-3 and TRBJ2-2; perhaps TRBD1 as D (6 bases). Germline V gene lookup returns CDR1 LGHNA and CDR2 YSLEER. The length of the CDR3 is 15 residues. V lost 1 base, J lost 7 bases, and 13 bases lay in between. The CDR3 loop reads CASSQGSQGYGELFF. CDR3 coding DNA: TGCGCCAGCAGCCAAGGATCCCAGGGGTACGGGGAGCTGTTTTTT.

J is TRBJ1-1 and V is TRBV3-1 (or the pseudogene TRBV3-2); a possible D gene is TRBD1 (5 bases). The V gene's germline CDR1 is LGHDT and CDR2 YNNKEL (reference sequence). This CDR3 contains 14 residues. The ends were cut back, 4 bases at V and 3 bases at J, with 12 bases in the middle. This chain's CDR3 is CASSLLGGHTEAFF. The CDR3 nucleotides read TGTGCCAGCAGCCTACTCGGGGGACACACTGAAGCTTTCTTT.

V gene TRBV5-1 combines with J gene TRBJ2-7; TRBD1 aligns across 10 bases. V lost 1 base to trimming and J lost 5 bases; unmatched junction nucleotides: 12. The germline V gene encodes CDR1 SGHRS and CDR2 YFSETQ. This CDR3 spans 17 amino acids. The CDR3 loop is CASSLLFRDRGRNEQYF. The CDR3 coding sequence is TGCGCCAGCAGCTTGTTATTCCGGGACAGGGGTCGGAACGAGCAGTACTTC.

This rearrangement joins TRBV30 to TRBJ1-2; 7 nucleotides match TRBD1. The junction had 8 bases not matched to a gene; V was cut back by 0 bases and J by 7 bases. Germline V gives CDR1 GTSNPN, CDR2 SVGIG (reference sequence). This CDR3 has 14 residues. The CDR3 DNA sequence: TGTGCCTGGAGTGTACTGGGGAACAGGGGTGGCTACACCTTC. This gives the protein CAWSVLGNRGGYTF.

There are a few counts of this clone. This chain connects TRBV5-1 to TRBJ2-5; 8 bases are a match to TRBD2. The CDR3 covers 16 residues. The junction had 9 bases not matched to a gene; V was cut back by 4 bases and J by 1 base. CDR1 is SGHRS and CDR2 is YFSETQ in the germline V gene. CDR3 DNA sequence: TGCGCCAGCAGCATAACCGGGACTAGTCCCCAAGAGACCCAGTACTTC. Its translation: CASSITGTSPQETQYF.

The chain is built from TRBV5-1 and TRBJ1-6, with 9 bases fitting TRBD1. The CDR3 consists of 15 residues. In germline, CDR1 is SGHRS, CDR2 YFSETQ. Germline trimming cut 4 bases from V and 9 bases from J; bases unmatched to any gene: 8. The CDR3 loop reads CASSQWTGVVSPLHF. In DNA form, the CDR3 reads TGCGCCAGCAGCCAATGGACAGGGGTTGTTTCACCCCTCCACTTT.

On this clone: At one boundary the junction diverges from the germline segment, which might be a read error. In DNA, the CDR3 is TGTGCCAGCAGCTACTCGGGCGGACAGGCCAAGAGCTCCTACGAGCAGTACTTC. Encoded protein: CASSYSGGQAKSSYEQYF. The V call is TRBV6-2 or TRBV6-3, the J call TRBJ2-7, with 7 nucleotides matching TRBD1. CDR1 MNHEY and CDR2 SVGEGT come from the germline V gene. This CDR3 is 18 amino acids long.

J is TRBJ1-1 and V is TRBV6-5, with D tentatively TRBD1 (6 bases). The germline V gene has CDR1 MNHEY and CDR2 SVGAGI. This CDR3 is 13 amino acids long. V gave up 5 bases and J gave up 8 bases, with 15 bases separating them. The chain's CDR3 is CASSLKQGREAFF. In nucleotides, the CDR3 is TGTGCCAGCAGTCTAAAACAGGGACGAGAAGCTTTCTTT.

DNA of the CDR3: TGTGCCAGCAGCACTAACACCGGGGAGCTGTTTTTT. Translation: CASSTNTGELFF. V gene TRBV7-8 combines with J gene TRBJ2-2; D not certain. V dropped 5 bases and J dropped 2 bases, with 3 bases sitting between them. The CDR3 has 12 amino acids. CDR1 and CDR2 from the germline V gene are SGHVS and FQNEAQ.

This chain links TRBV4-3 with TRBJ2-7, with 8 bases identical to TRBD2. V shed 1 base, J shed 1 base, and the junction held 6 bases outside the gene matches. The CDR3 is 16 residues long. Germline V gene sequence: CDR1 LGHNA, CDR2 YSLEER. CDR3 in amino acids: CASSQGVAGSSYEQYF. Written as DNA, the CDR3 is TGCGCCAGCAGCCAAGGGGTAGCGGGATCTTCCTACGAGCAGTACTTC.

This chain links TRBV9 with TRBJ2-7, with TRBD1 as a possible D gene (6 bases). The V end was cut by 0 bases, the J end by 2 bases, with 9 bases between. The length of the CDR3 is 14 residues. Germline V gene lookup returns CDR1 SGDLS and CDR2 YYNGEE. CDR3 loop: CASSVGDTTYEQYF. The CDR3 DNA reads as TGTGCCAGCAGCGTAGGGGACACTACCTACGAGCAGTACTTC.

The CDR3 spells CASTGQGPYEQYF. CDR3 nucleotide sequence: TGTGCCAGCACGGGACAGGGGCCCTACGAGCAGTACTTC. The rearrangement links TRBV11-3 to TRBJ2-7; 10 bases agree with TRBD1. Germline V gene sequence: CDR1 SGHNT, CDR2 YENEEA. The trim removed 7 bases at V and 2 bases at J, leaving 2 bases unmatched. The CDR3 extends over 13 amino acids.

The rearrangement joins TRBV29-1 to TRBJ2-5; D possibly corresponds to TRBD1 (7 bases). V shed 7 bases and J shed 9 bases, with 18 bases lying between them. Germline CDR1 and CDR2: SQVTM and ANQGSEA. The CDR3 runs 12 residues. The CDR3 coding sequence is TGCAGCGGGGGACAGTACGGCGGGGCCCAGTACTTC. This gives the protein CSGGQYGGAQYF.

This chain uses TRBV3-1 (or the pseudogene TRBV3-2) with TRBJ2-3; TRBD2 agrees at 7 bases. CDR3 length: 14 amino acids. Germline CDR1 reads LGHDT; CDR2 reads YNNKEL (reference sequence). The trim removed 4 bases at V and 9 bases at J, leaving 10 bases unmatched. CDR3 coding DNA: TGTGCCAGCAGCCCCCCCCCTTTCGGGGGGACGCAGTATTTT. Protein sequence: CASSPPPFGGTQYF.

The count of this clone is one. The chain has TRBV7-2 and TRBJ2-1, with 11 bases identical to TRBD2. Germline-derived CDR1 and CDR2 are SGHTA and FQGNSA. There are 15 residues in the CDR3. The V segment lost 4 bases and the J segment 4 bases; nucleotides outside the gene matches: 3. DNA of the CDR3: TGTGCCAGCAGCTCCGTAGCGGGAGGGTACAATGAGCAGTTCTTC. Residues: CASSSVAGGYNEQFF.

This sequence joins TRBV24-1 and TRBJ2-5; 7 bases line up with TRBD1. This CDR3 is 15 amino acids long. Germline assignment: CDR1 KGHDR and CDR2 SFDVKD. Trimming at V came to 0 bases and at J to 3 bases, leaving 3 bases not matched to a gene. CDR3 amino acids: CATSDLRDREETQYF. The CDR3, as DNA: TGTGCCACCAGTGATTTGCGGGACAGAGAAGAGACCCAGTACTTC.

The CDR3 protein is CASKVQLAGVNEQFF. The CDR3 DNA reads as TGTGCCAGCAAAGTTCAACTAGCGGGGGTCAATGAGCAGTTCTTC. V gene TRBV27 combines with J gene TRBJ2-1; 11 bases map to TRBD2. V trimming: 7 bases; J trimming: 6 bases; junction bases outside the gene matches: 8. The germline V gene encodes CDR1 MNHEY and CDR2 SMNVEV (reference sequence). The CDR3 has 15 residues.

The rearrangement uses TRBV6-5 and TRBJ2-1; 9 bases are a match to TRBD2. J lost 9 bases, V lost 2 bases, and 8 bases had no gene match. The CDR3 loop spans 15 amino acids. Germline V gene sequence: CDR1 MNHEY, CDR2 SVGAGI. CDR3 loop: CASSYRGGRAAEQFF. CDR3 DNA: TGTGCCAGCAGTTACCGGGGCGGGAGGGCCGCTGAGCAGTTCTTC.

As regards this clone: An end of the junction does not agree with germline; a read error may underlie this. V and J are TRBV18 and TRBJ2-3; D is uncertain. CDR1 KGHSH and CDR2 LQKENI come from the germline V gene. The CDR3 contains 14 residues. DNA of the CDR3: TGTGCCAGCTCACCACCGGGTAGCACCGATACGCAGTATTTT. It translates to CASSPPGSTDTQYF.

The rearrangement joins TRBV6-1 to TRBJ1-1, with 7 bases that match TRBD1. The CDR3 is made up of 16 amino acids. CDR1 and CDR2 from the germline V gene are MNHNS and SASEGT. With V trimmed by 2 bases and J by 0 bases, 6 bases remained unmatched. The CDR3 protein is CASSERKGAMNTEAFF. CDR3 DNA sequence: TGTGCCAGCAGTGAACGTAAGGGGGCGATGAACACTGAAGCTTTCTTT.